This T cell receptor (beta chain) was sequenced during a study of radiation and T cells in renal cell carcinoma. Documented time point: blood 4 weeks post-SBRT, at nephrectomy. Noted treatment: 15 Gy SBRT to primary tumor, nephrectomy 4 weeks later. Radiation-treated patients gave blood at baseline, week 2 and week 4. V dropped 2 bases and J dropped 3 bases, with 8 bases sitting between them. CDR3 length: 13 amino acids. Germline V gene sequence: CDR1 SGDLS, CDR2 YYNGEE. The table came from immunoSEQ multiplex PCR; TCRdb's copy has only in-frame clones and leaves some out. This table has more than 120,000 clones, around 88% appearing once. With regard to this clone: Other DNA sequences from this sample encode an identical CDR3 as well.

The V call is TRBV9, the J call TRBJ1-1; D is unresolved. This clonotype was sampled from a woman aged 45-60 years with renal cell carcinoma. The input for sequencing was blood, taken from a patient whose treatment included radiotherapy and nephrectomy. CDR3 DNA: TGTGCCAGCAGCGTCAGTGGGGACACTGAAGCTTTCTTT. This codes for CASSVSGDTEAFF.